The text below deals with one T cell receptor beta chain. Its target is unknown. This sample was taken from a study of shared clonotypes between healthy human individuals. Germline CDR1 is SNHLY and CDR2 is FYNNEI. This CDR3 contains 11 residues. V gave up 7 bases and J gave up 5 bases, with 6 bases separating them. General study findings and limits: Estimated richness values were generally larger in naive subsets than in memory subsets. Sequencing depth was a factor that was expected to affect clonotype sharing among donors. Relative to clonotypes present in all four donors, those not shared had lower generation probabilities.

The genomic DNA of each subset was split evenly across several immunoSEQ plates. Generated by immunoSEQ multiplex PCR, the TCRdb table keeps only in-frame clones and is missing some. The sample holds 1 million to 1.2 million clones, roughly 80% seen once. Sequencing was done on a sample of memory CD4+ T cells from PBMCs. Documented subset: CD45RA-negative fraction. This chain links TRBV2 with TRBJ2-1; D not resolved. This TCR was recovered from a young man in good health. Some clones in this sample may be carry-over from other donors' samples. Here the CDR3 reads CASKVNNEQFF. CDR3 bases: TGTGCCAGCAAAGTGAACAATGAGCAGTTCTTC. The entire variable domain, with the rest obtained from reference TRBV2 and TRBJ2-1, is as follows: EPEVTQTPSHQVTQMGQEVILRCVPISNHLYFYWYRQILGQKVEFLVSFYNNEISEKSEIFDDQFSVERPDGSNFTLKIRSTKLEDSAMYFCASKVNNEQFFGPGTRLTVL.